A single sample is the source of the 22 T cell receptor beta chains below, sequenced in a study of shared T cell receptors in the human thymus. Clones were sequenced by immunoSEQ multiplex PCR, and TCRdb holds only the in-frame ones, with some missing. Of hundreds of thousands of clones listed, over 75% are singletons. This sample also belongs to another study, concerning human thymus T cells.

Sequenced: thymocytes. All receptors derive from a boy younger than two with a congenital heart defect.

CDR3 DNA sequence: TGTGCCAGCAGTGAACCCCCCCGGGGGTTCCAGGATCAGCCCCAGCATTTT. Residues: CASSEPPRGFQDQPQHF. The rearrangement uses TRBV6-1 and TRBJ1-5; D is possibly TRBD1 (5 bases). V shed 2 bases and J shed 5 bases, with 19 bases lying between them. The CDR3 extends over 17 amino acids. The germline gives CDR1 MNHNS, CDR2 SASEGT.

The chain links TRBV6-1 to TRBJ1-5, with D maybe TRBD1 (5 bases). Between the trimmed V and J ends, which lost 3 bases and 1 base, there was a span of 13 bases. The germline gives CDR1 MNHNS, CDR2 SASEGT. The CDR3 contains 16 residues. CDR3: CASSESREGSNQPQHF. The CDR3 region has the DNA TGTGCCAGCAGTGAGAGCCGGGAGGGGAGCAATCAGCCCCAGCATTTT.

This clone was seen once. The chain recombines TRBV28 with TRBJ2-4; 10 bases are shared with TRBD1. Germline trimming cut 4 bases from V and 3 bases from J; bases unmatched to any gene: 3. The germline gives CDR1 MDHEN, CDR2 SYDVKM. The CDR3 has 15 amino acids. As DNA, the CDR3 is TGTGCCAGCAGTTCCGGGACAGGGGTCAAAAACATTCAGTACTTC. Its translation: CASSSGTGVKNIQYF.

In its sample, this clone was seen a few times. CDR3 loop: CASPEGGAWGYTF. CDR3 nucleotide sequence: TGTGCCAGCCCGGAAGGGGGGGCCTGGGGCTACACCTTC. The V call is TRBV2, the J call TRBJ1-2, with a possible D match to TRBD1 (6 bases). There are 13 residues in the CDR3. V lost 8 bases to trimming and J lost 8 bases, with 18 bases between them. CDR1 is SNHLY, CDR2 FYNNEI, per germline.

This sequence joins TRBV7-8 and TRBJ1-1; 7 bases align to TRBD1. Germline lookup yields CDR1 SGHVS and CDR2 FQNEAQ. The CDR3 contains 14 residues. Trimming cost V 5 bases and J 5 bases; bases outside gene matches: 8. The CDR3 spells CASSQRQGETEAFF. CDR3 DNA sequence: TGTGCCAGCAGCCAAAGACAGGGAGAGACTGAAGCTTTCTTT.

This chain uses TRBV19 with TRBJ2-7; tentative D call: TRBD1 (6 bases). CDR1 LNHDA and CDR2 SQIVND come from the germline V gene (reference sequence). Between the trimmed V and J ends, which lost 9 bases and 0 bases, there was a span of 12 bases. The CDR3 loop spans 13 amino acids. The CDR3 bases are TGTGCCAGCCGGGACATCGACTCCTACGAGCAGTACTTC. Protein product: CASRDIDSYEQYF.

This clone was seen just once. The J gene is TRBJ2-1, the V gene TRBV29-1; 7 bases agree with TRBD1. The V gene end was trimmed by 7 bases and the J gene end by 13 bases; junction bases not matched to a gene: 16. CDR1 is SQVTM, CDR2 ANQGSEA, per germline. The CDR3 extends over 13 amino acids. CDR3 in DNA: TGCAGCGGGGCGGACAGGACGACCCGTTCTCAGTTCTTC. This sequence encodes CSGADRTTRSQFF.

This clone was picked up one time. V is TRBV27 and J is TRBJ2-7; D call uncertain. The V gene's germline CDR1 is MNHEY and CDR2 SMNVEV (reference sequence). The length of the CDR3 is 11 residues. V lost 8 bases to trimming and J lost 5 bases, with 10 bases between them. CDR3 in amino acids: CASPPRDEQYF. The CDR3 coding sequence is TGTGCCAGCCCCCCACGGGACGAGCAGTACTTC.

The rearrangement joins TRBV2 to TRBJ2-2; 11 bases align to TRBD2. Per germline, CDR1 SNHLY and CDR2 FYNNEI. With V trimmed by 10 bases and J by 6 bases, 7 bases remained unmatched. This CDR3 is 14 amino acids long. The chain's CDR3 is CATILAGVAGELFF. CDR3 sequence (DNA): TGTGCCACAATACTAGCGGGAGTCGCCGGGGAGCTGTTTTTT.

The chain uses TRBV7-6 and TRBJ2-1, with TRBD2 identical over 9 bases. The germline CDR1 and CDR2 sequences are SGHVS and FNYEAQ. V lost 5 bases, J lost 7 bases, and 9 bases stayed unmatched. CDR3 length: 15 residues. CDR3 DNA: TGTGCCAGCAGCCCAGGACTAGCGCGAGGAAATGAGCAGTTCTTC. It codes for CASSPGLARGNEQFF.

This sequence joins TRBV4-1 and TRBJ2-7; 7 positions match TRBD1. Germline V gene lookup returns CDR1 MGHRA and CDR2 YSYEKL. With 3 bases clipped from V and 3 bases from J, the junction kept 11 bases outside the gene matches. The CDR3 contains 16 residues. This CDR3 is CASSQTFGTEIYEQYF. The CDR3 bases are TGCGCCAGCAGCCAGACCTTCGGGACAGAAATCTACGAGCAGTACTTC.

The chain joins TRBV10-3 to TRBJ2-3, with TRBD2 identical over 11 bases. V lost 0 bases, J lost 4 bases, and 12 bases stayed unmatched. CDR1 and CDR2 from the germline V gene are ENHRY and SYGVKD. The length of the CDR3 is 19 residues. CDR3 sequence: CAISESSTSGSIFPDTQYF. In DNA, the CDR3 is TGTGCCATCAGTGAGTCCAGTACTAGCGGGAGTATCTTCCCAGATACGCAGTATTTT.

The chain carries TRBV29-1 and TRBJ1-2; no reliable D call. With 8 bases removed from V and 4 bases from J, the gap between germline ends came to 20 bases. This CDR3 contains 14 residues. The germline V gene has CDR1 SQVTM and CDR2 ANQGSEA. CDR3 DNA sequence: TGCAGCATCGGGGTGGGGTCTCTCGGCTATGGCTACACCTTC. Amino acid sequence: CSIGVGSLGYGYTF.

In this sample, this clone turned up a few times. The rearrangement uses TRBV7-8 and TRBJ2-2; 8 positions match TRBD1. Germline loops: CDR1 SGHVS, CDR2 FQNEAQ. With 1 base clipped from V and 2 bases from J, the junction kept 3 bases outside the gene matches. The CDR3 loop spans 16 amino acids. As DNA, the CDR3 is TGTGCCAGCAGCTTAGGGGACAGGATTAACACCGGGGAGCTGTTTTTT. It translates to CASSLGDRINTGELFF.

V usage is TRBV7-6 and J usage is TRBJ2-7; D is possibly TRBD2 (5 bases). Germline CDR1 reads SGHVS; CDR2 reads FNYEAQ. Trimming left V 1 base short and J 5 bases short, with 21 bases between. The CDR3 sequence is 17 residues long. The CDR3 nucleotides read TGTGCCAGCAGCTTAGGGGTTGGTGGGAGCACCGGCAACGAGCAGTACTTC. Encoded protein: CASSLGVGGSTGNEQYF.

This chain links TRBV5-4 with TRBJ2-1; tentatively, D is TRBD1 (6 bases). V was clipped by 9 bases and J by 0 bases, with 10 bases between them. The germline gives CDR1 SGHNT, CDR2 YYREEE (reference sequence). This CDR3 has 13 residues. CDR3: CATAGASYNEQFF. The CDR3, as DNA: TGTGCCACGGCAGGGGCCTCCTACAATGAGCAGTTCTTC.

The genes are TRBV6-5 and TRBJ2-7; 7 bases are shared with TRBD1. The CDR3 loop spans 15 amino acids. Germline trimming cut 5 bases from V and 3 bases from J; bases unmatched to any gene: 10. Germline CDR1 is MNHEY and CDR2 is SVGAGI. The CDR3 DNA reads as TGTGCCAGCAGTCACAGGGGACAGCCTTACTACGAGCAGTACTTC. Translating it yields CASSHRGQPYYEQYF.

V usage is TRBV14 and J usage is TRBJ2-5; TRBD1 is a possible D gene (7 bases). Germline values: CDR1 SGHDN, CDR2 FVKESK. V gave up 1 base and J gave up 3 bases, with 15 bases separating them. The CDR3 spans 16 residues. In DNA, the CDR3 is TGTGCCAGCAGCCAAGCCCGGAGGGGGCCCGAAGAGACCCAGTACTTC. Encoded protein: CASSQARRGPEETQYF.

The J gene is TRBJ2-1, the V gene TRBV2, with D tentatively TRBD2 (6 bases). The germline V and J ends were trimmed by 1 base and 15 bases, with 13 bases remaining between them. Germline V gives CDR1 SNHLY, CDR2 FYNNEI. The CDR3 covers 12 residues. The CDR3 bases are TGTGCCAGCAGTGAAGGCGGGGATAGACCGTTCTTC. Translating it yields CASSEGGDRPFF.

The chain combines TRBV19 with TRBJ1-5; TRBD1 might be the D (5 bases). Looked up from germline, CDR1 is LNHDA and CDR2 is SQIVND (reference sequence). Trimming took 1 base from V and 0 from J, leaving 13 bases between them. The CDR3 is 17 residues long. The CDR3 loop reads CASSIAGGFGSNQPQHF. The CDR3 nucleotides read TGTGCCAGTAGTATAGCCGGGGGGTTTGGTAGCAATCAGCCCCAGCATTTT.

The rearrangement links TRBV7-6 to TRBJ1-4, with D perhaps matching TRBD1 (5 bases). This CDR3 comprises 16 residues. The V end was cut by 1 base, the J end by 8 bases, with 17 bases between. CDR1 is SGHVS and CDR2 is FNYEAQ in the germline V gene. CDR3 DNA: TGTGCCAGCAGCTTAGTAAGAGCCAGGGTCGGGGAAAAACTGTTTTTT. As protein: CASSLVRARVGEKLFF.

The V call is TRBV28, the J call TRBJ1-4, with a weak D call TRBD1 (5 bases). V lost 3 bases and J 8 bases, leaving 25 bases between the germline ends. Germline assignment: CDR1 MDHEN and CDR2 SYDVKM. This CDR3 comprises 18 residues. The CDR3 loop reads CASSFRPLRGPGEEKLFF. The CDR3 coding sequence is TGTGCCAGCAGTTTTCGACCCCTGCGGGGTCCGGGGGAGGAAAAACTGTTTTTT.